The 19 T cell receptor beta chains presented below share a single source sample, sequenced in a study of radiation and T cells in renal cell carcinoma. As for time point: blood 2 weeks post-SBRT. Treatment: 15 Gy SBRT to primary tumor, nephrectomy 4 weeks later. The data were produced by immunoSEQ multiplex PCR, yet TCRdb's version contains in-frame clones alone and is incomplete. This table holds around 130,000 clones, around nine tenths found once. This specimen consisted of blood, obtained from a patient whose treatment included radiotherapy and nephrectomy. Source of these receptors: a woman in her 70s with renal cell carcinoma.

The chain uses TRBV5-5 and TRBJ1-3; D is unclear. Germline V gives CDR1 SGHKS, CDR2 YYEKEE (reference sequence). This CDR3 comprises 15 residues. The germline V and J ends were trimmed by 3 bases and 0 bases, with 10 bases remaining between them. CDR3 in amino acids: CASSSSGVSGNTIYF. CDR3 nucleotides: TGTGCCAGCAGCTCCTCCGGGGTCTCTGGAAACACCATATATTTT.

CDR3 DNA sequence: TGTGCCAGCAGTTTCAACGGAGGGGCTGAAGCTTTCTTT. It translates to CASSFNGGAEAFF. The genes are TRBV7-3 and TRBJ1-1, with TRBD1 as a possible D gene (5 bases). V was shortened by 6 bases and J by 6 bases, with 14 bases between the two germline ends. The CDR3 is 13 residues long. In germline, CDR1 is SGHTA, CDR2 FQGTGA.

The chain couples TRBV5-4 to TRBJ1-2; D is possibly TRBD1 (6 bases). The germline gives CDR1 SGHNT, CDR2 YYREEE (reference sequence). The V end was cut by 4 bases, the J end by 0 bases, with 16 bases between. The CDR3 length is 16 residues. The DNA of the CDR3 is TGTGCCAGCAGCCCCCGGACAGTTCCCGCTAACTATGGCTACACCTTC. Translation gives CASSPRTVPANYGYTF.

This sequence joins TRBV28 and TRBJ1-3, with D perhaps matching TRBD1 (6 bases). V shed 5 bases and J shed 0 bases, with 14 bases lying between them. CDR1 MDHEN and CDR2 SYDVKM come from the germline V gene. The CDR3 has 16 amino acids. The DNA for the CDR3 is TGTGCCAGCAGTAAGGGACACTTTGACTCTGGAAACACCATATATTTT. This codes for CASSKGHFDSGNTIYF.

This chain connects TRBV7-2 to TRBJ1-5; no firm D call. Trimming shortened V by 5 bases and J by 3 bases, and 11 bases separated the two germline ends. This CDR3 region has 14 residues. Germline V gene lookup returns CDR1 SGHTA and CDR2 FQGNSA. CDR3 protein: CASSPDGYNQPQHF. Written as DNA, the CDR3 is TGTGCCAGCAGCCCGGACGGTTACAATCAGCCCCAGCATTTT.

This clone has just one count. The V and J genes are TRBV7-3 and TRBJ2-7; D possibly uses TRBD1 or TRBD2 (7 bases each). CDR3 length equals 15 residues. Trimming stripped 1 base from V and 7 bases from J, with 17 bases between. Germline CDR1 is SGHTA and CDR2 is FQGTGA. In nucleotides, the CDR3 is TGTGCCAGCAGCTTAATGACAGGGAGGGGTGGAGAGCAGTACTTC. It is translated as CASSLMTGRGGEQYF.

The chain combines TRBV20-1 with TRBJ1-1, with D unresolved. The CDR3 runs to 11 residues. From germline, CDR1 is DFQATT and CDR2 SNEGSKA (reference sequence). Trimming pared 2 bases from V and 4 bases from J, leaving 5 bases between. For the CDR3, the DNA is TGCAGTGCTAGATGGGGCACTGAAGCTTTCTTT. Translated, it gives CSARWGTEAFF.

This clone was picked up a small number of times. The chain carries TRBV5-4 and TRBJ1-1; tentatively, D is TRBD1 (5 bases). Germline V gene sequence: CDR1 SGHNT, CDR2 YYREEE (reference sequence). Trimming removed 1 base at V and 1 base at J, with 5 bases between. The CDR3 loop spans 13 amino acids. This CDR3 reads CASSLTGNTEAFF. CDR3 sequence (DNA): TGTGCCAGCAGCTTGACAGGGAACACTGAAGCTTTCTTT.

The sample holds a few counts of this clone. The chain uses TRBV7-9 and TRBJ1-4; D perhaps matches TRBD1 (6 bases). V lost 5 bases and J 10 bases, leaving 17 bases between the germline ends. There are 14 residues in the CDR3. Germline V gene sequence: CDR1 SEHNR, CDR2 FQNEAQ (reference sequence). The CDR3 region is CASSAFKGVGKLFF. The CDR3 DNA sequence: TGTGCCAGCAGCGCATTCAAGGGGGTGGGAAAACTGTTTTTT.

This clone was counted between two and nine times. V gene TRBV4-1 combines with J gene TRBJ2-2; TRBD1 agrees at 7 bases. This CDR3 is 15 amino acids long. CDR1 MGHRA and CDR2 YSYEKL come from the germline V gene. The V gene end was trimmed by 4 bases and the J gene end by 5 bases; junction bases not matched to a gene: 7. The CDR3 here is CASSPPTGVTGELFF. The CDR3 nucleotides read TGCGCCAGCAGCCCTCCCACAGGGGTAACCGGGGAGCTGTTTTTT.

In this sample, this clone turned up once. V usage is TRBV4-1 and J usage is TRBJ1-6, with D maybe TRBD1 (6 bases). The CDR3 is 19 amino acids. V lost 0 bases and J 0 bases, leaving 15 bases between the germline ends. The germline V gene encodes CDR1 MGHRA and CDR2 YSYEKL. The CDR3 is CASSQEGPRGSSYNSPLHF. In nucleotides, the CDR3 is TGCGCCAGCAGCCAAGAAGGTCCTAGGGGGAGCTCCTATAATTCACCCCTCCACTTT.

Here the CDR3 reads CASSPLAGTRDNEQFF. DNA of the CDR3: TGTGCCAGCAGCCCCCTCGCCGGGACTAGGGACAATGAGCAGTTCTTC. V usage is TRBV7-9 and J usage is TRBJ2-1; TRBD2 agrees at 8 bases. The CDR3 is 16 residues long. The V gene's germline CDR1 is SEHNR and CDR2 FQNEAQ (reference sequence). V was clipped by 5 bases and J by 5 bases; unmatched bases: 11.

The rearrangement joins TRBV9 to TRBJ1-2, with TRBD1 identical over 8 bases. Germline V lookup: CDR1 SGDLS, CDR2 YYNGEE. The V segment lost 3 bases and the J segment 4 bases; nucleotides outside the gene matches: 5. This CDR3 has 14 amino acids. The CDR3 loop is CASSGQGIGYGYTF. CDR3 sequence (DNA): TGTGCCAGCAGCGGACAGGGGATAGGCTATGGCTACACCTTC.

The rearrangement joins TRBV18 to TRBJ1-6, with D perhaps matching TRBD1 (5 bases). Germline-derived CDR1 and CDR2 are KGHSH and LQKENI. The CDR3 covers 18 residues. V dropped 3 bases and J dropped 0 bases, with 15 bases sitting between them. The CDR3 reads CASSPLEAGSSYNSPLHF. DNA of the CDR3: TGTGCCAGCTCACCGCTGGAGGCAGGGAGCTCCTATAATTCACCCCTCCACTTT.

CDR3 coding DNA: TGTGCCAGCAGTCCCCCCAGGGCCGAATATGGCTACACCTTC. Its translation: CASSPPRAEYGYTF. The chain combines TRBV28 with TRBJ1-2; perhaps TRBD1 as D (5 bases). V lost 5 bases to trimming and J lost 5 bases, with 15 bases between them. Looked up from germline, CDR1 is MDHEN and CDR2 is SYDVKM. The CDR3 runs to 14 residues.

This clone has only one observation. The V call is TRBV5-3, the J call TRBJ2-7; 9 bases align to TRBD2. TRBV5-3 is an ORF, and what it does is uncertain. This CDR3 has 17 amino acids. Trimming at V came to 4 bases and at J to 2 bases, leaving 13 bases not matched to a gene. Here the CDR3 reads CARSRKWLAGRPYEQYF. For the CDR3, the DNA is TGTGCCAGAAGCCGCAAGTGGCTAGCGGGGAGACCCTACGAGCAGTACTTC.

This rearrangement joins TRBV9 to TRBJ2-5; 9 bases agree with TRBD1. J was trimmed by 4 bases and V by 3 bases; bases with no gene match: 4. The CDR3 has 14 residues. Per germline, CDR1 SGDLS and CDR2 YYNGEE. The CDR3: CASSATGGGETQYF. The CDR3 DNA reads TGTGCCAGCAGCGCCACAGGGGGCGGAGAGACCCAGTACTTC.

The gene calls are TRBV19 and TRBJ2-5; TRBD2 might be the D (5 bases). The V end was cut by 3 bases, the J end by 2 bases, with 7 bases between. There are 13 residues in the CDR3. In germline, CDR1 is LNHDA, CDR2 SQIVND (reference sequence). CDR3 sequence: CASSIRGQETQYF. Here the CDR3 DNA reads TGTGCCAGTAGTATTCGGGGTCAAGAGACCCAGTACTTC.

The chain is built from TRBV27 and TRBJ2-7, with D tentatively TRBD1 or TRBD2 (6 bases each). Germline CDR1 and CDR2: MNHEY and SMNVEV (reference sequence). The germline V and J ends were trimmed by 3 bases and 3 bases, with 21 bases remaining between them. The CDR3 length is 17 residues. CDR3 nucleotides: TGTGCCAGCAGTTTTTCGATGCGAGCGAAGGGGGGCTACGAGCAGTACTTC. Translation gives CASSFSMRAKGGYEQYF.